These T cell receptor beta chains were read from a single sample in a study of blood T cell repertoires in COVID-19. TCRdb's copy holds only in-frame clones and misses some; the assay was immunoSEQ multiplex PCR. The table records some 78,000 clones, 70% to 90% of them present only once. The sample comprised peripheral blood. These receptors were taken from a man in his 70s with active or convalescent COVID-19. Each CDR3 is given with its conserved first and last residue. A D gene is named only where the DNA matches it firmly. Clone size is not always given. Where it is, it says once, few, many or a class for expanded clones.

abundance | j_gene | d_gene | v_gene | len | CDR3nt | CDR3aa
- | TRBJ2-3 | TRBD1 | TRBV3-1/TRBV3-2 | 15 | TGTGCCAGCAGCCATCTGACAGGGACCTCAGATACGCAGTATTTT | CASSHLTGTSDTQYF
- | TRBJ1-5 | - | TRBV12-3/TRBV12-4 | 13 | TGTGCCAGCAGCGGACAGTTTAATCAGCCCCAGCATTTT | CASSGQFNQPQHF
- | TRBJ1-1 | - | TRBV5-4 | 15 | TGTGCCAGCAGCTCGGGGGGCAGGATGAACACTGAAGCTTTCTTT | CASSSGGRMNTEAFF
- | TRBJ2-7 | - | TRBV9 | 13 | TGTGCCAGCAGCGTAGCTACGGGATACGAGCAGTACTTC | CASSVATGYEQYF
- | TRBJ1-4 | TRBD1 | TRBV2 | 15 | TGTGCCAGCAGGAGACAGGGGGCGGCTAATGAAAAACTGTTTTTT | CASRRQGAANEKLFF
once | TRBJ1-1 | - | TRBV5-1 | 13 | TGCGCCAGCAGCTTCTACAGGGAAACTGAAGCTTTCTTT | CASSFYRETEAFF
- | TRBJ1-2 | - | TRBV6-1 | 15 | TGTGCCAGCAGTGAAAACGGGGTAGCTAACTATGGCTACACCTTC | CASSENGVANYGYTF
- | TRBJ2-1 | TRBD1 | TRBV9 | 15 | TGTGCCAGCAGCGTGCAGACAGGGGGCTACAATGAGCAGTTCTTC | CASSVQTGGYNEQFF
- | TRBJ1-1 | TRBD1 | TRBV19 | 15 | TGTGCCAGCAAAGTCCACAGGGGTGCGAACACTGAAGCTTTCTTT | CASKVHRGANTEAFF
- | TRBJ1-2 | - | TRBV10-3 | 14 | TGTGCCATCAGTGAGTCTGGCGGTTACTATGGCTACACCTTC | CAISESGGYYGYTF
- | TRBJ1-1 | - | TRBV10-3 | 15 | TGTGCCATCAGTGAGTACAGGAAAGGGAACACTGAAGCTTTCTTT | CAISEYRKGNTEAFF
- | TRBJ2-1 | - | TRBV5-4 | 16 | TGTGCCAGCAGCCCGGCCCCCGGGACAAAAAACAATGAGCAGTTCTTC | CASSPAPGTKNNEQFF
- | TRBJ2-6 | - | TRBV5-3 | 19 | TGTGCCAGAAGCTGCCGGACAGCCGCGATCCACTCTGGGGCCAACGTCCTGACTTTC | CARSCRTAAIHSGANVLTF
few | TRBJ1-2 | TRBD1 | TRBV5-4 | 14 | TGTGCCAGCAGCTTACAGGGGGCTAGGTATGGCTACACCTTC | CASSLQGARYGYTF
- | TRBJ1-5 | - | TRBV7-2 | 13 | TGTGCCAGCAGCTTAAGAGGGTTTCAGCCCCAGCATTTT | CASSLRGFQPQHF
- | TRBJ1-2 | - | TRBV28 | 14 | TGTGCCAGCAGTTTACGGCAGGCTAACTATGGCTACACCTTC | CASSLRQANYGYTF
once | TRBJ2-1 | TRBD2 | TRBV4-3 | 17 | TGCGCCAGCAGCTCTAAGGGAGGGGTAAACTCCTACAATGAGCAGTTCTTC | CASSSKGGVNSYNEQFF
- | TRBJ2-3 | - | TRBV19 | 14 | TGTGCCAGTAGGAACCCGGAGAGGAGGGATACGCAGTATTTT | CASRNPERRDTQYF
- | TRBJ1-2 | TRBD1 | TRBV6-6 | 13 | TGTGCCATAGGAGGACAGGGGGCCTATGGCTACACCTTC | CAIGGQGAYGYTF
- | TRBJ2-7 | - | TRBV6-5 | 15 | TGTGCCAGCAGAAGAGGGACACCTAAAACCTACGAGCAGTACTTC | CASRRGTPKTYEQYF
- | TRBJ1-2 | - | TRBV5-5 | 15 | TGTGCCAGCAGCTTCACCGGGGGGCAGGTGGAGCGCTACACCTTC | CASSFTGGQVERYTF
- | TRBJ2-3 | - | TRBV6-6 | 14 | TGTGCCAGCAGGGTTGGGACTAGCACAGATACGCAGTATTTT | CASRVGTSTDTQYF
- | TRBJ1-5 | - | TRBV4-2 | 16 | TGTGCCAGCAGCCAAGGACCAGGCAATAGCAATCAGCCCCAGCATTTT | CASSQGPGNSNQPQHF
- | TRBJ2-1 | - | TRBV9 | 14 | TGTGCCAGCAGCTCCCGACTAGTAAGCTATGAGCAGTTCTTC | CASSSRLVSYEQFF
- | TRBJ1-1 | - | TRBV5-5 | 14 | TGTGCCAGCAGTGCGCTGGTCAAGTACACTGAAGCTTTCTTT | CASSALVKYTEAFF
few | TRBJ2-2 | - | TRBV3-1/TRBV3-2 | 12 | TGTGCCAGCAGCCAAGACGGCGGGGAGCTGTTTTTT | CASSQDGGELFF
- | TRBJ2-7 | - | TRBV5-1 | 14 | TGCGCCAGCAGCTCTGTCGGCAGCGACTACGAGCAGTACTTC | CASSSVGSDYEQYF
- | TRBJ1-2 | - | TRBV19 | 13 | TGTGCCAGTATCGGACAGACTAACTATGGCTACACCTTC | CASIGQTNYGYTF
once | TRBJ1-5 | TRBD1 | TRBV18 | 17 | TGTGCCAGCTCACCAGACCGGCTCAGGGGGCTAGAACAGCCCCAGCATTTT | CASSPDRLRGLEQPQHF
- | TRBJ2-5 | - | TRBV5-1 | 14 | TGCGCCAGCAGCCAGACAGGTCGTGGGGAGACCCAGTACTTC | CASSQTGRGETQYF
- | TRBJ2-7 | - | TRBV4-1 | 13 | TGCGCCAGCAGCCCCTTGGGCACCTACGAGCAGTACTTC | CASSPLGTYEQYF
- | TRBJ2-3 | - | TRBV19 | 16 | TGTGCCAGTAGTATAGAGGGGGGGACAGGTCAGAGTGGGCAGTATTTT | CASSIEGGTGQSGQYF
- | TRBJ1-2 | TRBD1 | TRBV29-1 | 11 | TGCAGCGGTACAGGGGACTATGGCTACACCTTC | CSGTGDYGYTF
once | TRBJ1-3 | - | TRBV5-6 | 15 | TGTGCCAGCAGCTTTGGCCCGGGGGCTGGAAACACCATATATTTT | CASSFGPGAGNTIYF
- | TRBJ1-5 | - | TRBV5-1 | 14 | TGCGCCAGCAGCTTCGGGCAGGGTGATCAGCCCCAGCATTTT | CASSFGQGDQPQHF
- | TRBJ1-1 | TRBD1 | TRBV5-1 | 15 | TGCGCCAGCAGCTTGGATGGCGGACAGGGGGGACAAGCTTTCTTT | CASSLDGGQGGQAFF
- | TRBJ2-5 | - | TRBV5-8 | 17 | TGTGCCAGCAGCTTGGCCGTGGGGGGTTCCGATGACGAGACCCAGTACTTC | CASSLAVGGSDDETQYF
- | TRBJ1-6 | - | TRBV6-5 | 14 | TGTGCCAGCGGACCGGGGGGCTATAATTCACCCCTCCACTTT | CASGPGGYNSPLHF
few | TRBJ1-2 | - | TRBV5-1 | 16 | TGCGCCAGCAGCTTGGCGGGCAGGGGATTGGACTATGGCTACACCTTC | CASSLAGRGLDYGYTF
- | TRBJ2-2 | TRBD2 | TRBV18 | 14 | TGTGCCAGCTCATTGGGACTAGCTACCGGGGAGCTGTTTTTT | CASSLGLATGELFF